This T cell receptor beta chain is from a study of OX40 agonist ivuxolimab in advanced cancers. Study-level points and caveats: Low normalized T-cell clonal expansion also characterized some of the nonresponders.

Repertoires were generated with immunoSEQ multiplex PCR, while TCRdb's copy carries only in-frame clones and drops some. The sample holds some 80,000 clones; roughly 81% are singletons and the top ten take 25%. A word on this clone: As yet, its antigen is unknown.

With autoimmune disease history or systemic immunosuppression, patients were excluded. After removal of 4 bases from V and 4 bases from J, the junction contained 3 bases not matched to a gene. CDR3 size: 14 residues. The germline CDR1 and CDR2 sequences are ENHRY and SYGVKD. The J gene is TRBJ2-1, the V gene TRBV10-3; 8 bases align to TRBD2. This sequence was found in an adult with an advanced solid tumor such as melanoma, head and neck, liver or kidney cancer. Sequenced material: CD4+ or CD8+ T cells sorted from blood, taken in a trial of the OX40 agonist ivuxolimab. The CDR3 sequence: CAISAGTSYNEQFF. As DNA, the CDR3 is TGTGCCATCAGTGCCGGGACTAGTTACAATGAGCAGTTCTTC.